These 2 T cell receptor beta chains originate from one sample sequenced in a study of OX40 agonist ivuxolimab in advanced cancers. Data came from immunoSEQ multiplex PCR; TCRdb stores just in-frame clones and leaves some out. The sample shows about 80,000 clones, just over 85% of them seen only once. The starting material was CD4+ or CD8+ T cells sorted from blood, obtained in a trial of the OX40 agonist ivuxolimab. These receptors originate from an adult with an advanced solid tumor such as melanoma, head and neck, liver or kidney cancer.

The chain has TRBV15 and TRBJ2-2; possible D gene TRBD2, 5 bases. Trimming cost V 0 bases and J 2 bases, with 7 bases left between them. The CDR3 totals 15 residues. CDR1 LNHNV and CDR2 YYDKDF come from the germline V gene (reference sequence). CDR3 loop: CATSRDLANTGELFF. The CDR3 region has the DNA TGTGCCACCAGCAGAGATCTAGCCAACACCGGGGAGCTGTTTTTT. The full variable domain, its missing parts supplied by reference TRBV15 and TRBJ2-2, is DAMVIQNPRYQVTQFGKPVTLSCSQTLNHNVMYWYQQKSSQAPKLLFHYYDKDFNNEADTPDNFQSRRPNTSFCFLDIRSPGLGDTAMYLCATSRDLANTGELFFGEGSRLTVL.

This rearrangement joins TRBV7-2 to TRBJ2-5; the match to TRBD1 covers 8 bases. Trimming took 5 bases from V and 5 from J; bases not matched to a gene: 10. There are 15 residues in the CDR3. From germline, CDR1 is SGHTA and CDR2 FQGNSA. The CDR3 coding sequence is TGTGCCAGCAGCGCGGCAGGGGGCGTAGGGGAGACCCAGTACTTC. Protein: CASSAAGGVGETQYF.